This TCR beta chain comes out of a study of T cells after yellow fever vaccination. This clonotype was detected a few times. MiXCR was run by TCRdb on the 5' RACE reads, yielding one entry per CDR3 protein. The table records 300,000 or so distinct CDR3 sequences, 7.5% to 9.5% of them present only once. The J segment lost 7 bases and the V segment lost 4 bases, leaving 9 bases of the junction unmatched. The CDR3 is 15 amino acids. Germline V CDR1 and CDR2: SNHLY, FYNNEI. The sequenced sample was CD4+ T cells sorted from PBMCs, obtained 5 days after the yellow fever booster vaccination. The J gene is TRBJ2-3, the V gene TRBV2; 9 nucleotides match TRBD1. This TCR was sampled from a man aged 18 to 29 who received the YFV17D yellow fever vaccine. DNA for the CDR3: TGTGCCAGCAGTGCGGACAGGGGACCCTTTCATACGCAGTATTTT. This translates into CASSADRGPFHTQYF.